This entry lists 20 T cell receptor beta chains sequenced from one sample in a study of cytomegalovirus exposure and HLA in healthy donors. Method: immunoSEQ multiplex PCR; TCRdb's copy keeps in-frame clones and lacks some. This sample has roughly 200,000 clones, with 86% found just once. The sequenced material came from PBMCs. The receptor set was obtained from a man younger than 40 in good health and CMV-seropositive.

This clone was observed a handful of times. V and J are TRBV27 and TRBJ1-4, with D unresolved. This CDR3 is 14 amino acids long. CDR1 and CDR2 from the germline V gene are MNHEY and SMNVEV (reference sequence). The V end was cut by 2 bases, the J end by 5 bases, with 9 bases between. Here the CDR3 DNA reads TGTGCCAGCAGTTTACGCCAGAGAAATGAAAAACTGTTTTTT. This translates into CASSLRQRNEKLFF.

The rearrangement links TRBV4-1 to TRBJ1-6; a possible D gene is TRBD1 (6 bases). CDR1 is MGHRA, CDR2 YSYEKL, per germline. There are 17 residues in the CDR3. The ends were cut back, 0 bases at V and 0 bases at J, with 9 bases in the middle. CDR3 in amino acids: CASSQDWDTSYNSPLHF. The CDR3 region has the DNA TGCGCCAGCAGCCAAGATTGGGACACCTCCTATAATTCACCCCTCCACTTT.

This sequence joins TRBV5-6 and TRBJ1-4; the D gene is possibly TRBD1 (6 bases). V dropped 1 base and J dropped 8 bases, with 15 bases sitting between them. The germline V gene has CDR1 SGHDT and CDR2 YYEEEE. The CDR3 is 15 amino acids. The CDR3: CASSLSRTTGEKLFF. In nucleotides, the CDR3 is TGTGCCAGCAGCTTGTCTCGAACCACAGGGGAAAAACTGTTTTTT.

CDR3 DNA: TGTGCCTGGAGTGGTCCAGCGGGGGAGACAGATACGCAGTATTTT. It specifies CAWSGPAGETDTQYF. V usage is TRBV30 and J usage is TRBJ2-3; 8 bases map to TRBD2. CDR1 and CDR2 (germline): GTSNPN, SVGIG (reference sequence). The CDR3 has 15 residues. Trimming at V came to 1 base and at J to 3 bases, leaving 6 bases not matched to a gene.

This clone was seen more than once but under ten times. The V gene is TRBV7-3, the J gene TRBJ2-1, with D possibly matching TRBD1 (6 bases). This CDR3 comprises 15 residues. V lost 5 bases and J lost 7, with 18 bases in between. From germline, CDR1 is SGHTA and CDR2 FQGTGA. The CDR3: CASSPGSSGANEQFF. The DNA for the CDR3 is TGTGCCAGCAGCCCCGGAAGTTCAGGGGCGAATGAGCAGTTCTTC.

The rearrangement uses TRBV7-2 and TRBJ2-2; D remains unclear. The ends were cut back, 5 bases at V and 6 bases at J, with 13 bases in the middle. The CDR3 totals 14 residues. CDR1 and CDR2 from the germline V gene are SGHTA and FQGNSA. The CDR3 DNA reads TGTGCCAGCAGCCGCGACCCCGGCTCCGGGGAGCTGTTTTTT. Protein sequence: CASSRDPGSGELFF.

The V and J genes are TRBV6-1 and TRBJ1-1; D unclear. Germline V gives CDR1 MNHNS, CDR2 SASEGT. This CDR3 has 13 residues. V was clipped by 2 bases and J by 2 bases, with 6 bases between them. This CDR3 reads CASSETANTEAFF. The CDR3 nucleotides are TGTGCCAGCAGTGAAACCGCTAACACTGAAGCTTTCTTT.

The V call is TRBV5-6, the J call TRBJ2-5, with a weak D call TRBD1 (6 bases). Looked up from germline, CDR1 is SGHDT and CDR2 is YYEEEE. V gave up 3 bases and J gave up 2 bases, with 14 bases separating them. CDR3 size: 15 residues. The CDR3 bases are TGTGCCAGCAGCTCTAACAGGGCTTATCAAGAGACCCAGTACTTC. Translated, it gives CASSSNRAYQETQYF.

The chain recombines TRBV7-2 with TRBJ2-2; D is undetermined. Trimming took 5 bases from V and 6 from J, leaving 10 bases between them. The length of the CDR3 is 13 residues. From germline, CDR1 is SGHTA and CDR2 FQGNSA. CDR3 bases: TGTGCCAGCAGCCCAGGACGCCCCGGGGAGCTGTTTTTT. Translated, it gives CASSPGRPGELFF.

This sequence joins TRBV7-2 and TRBJ2-5, with D unresolved. V was shortened by 3 bases and J by 3 bases, with 14 bases between the two germline ends. Germline-derived CDR1 and CDR2 are SGHTA and FQGNSA. The CDR3 runs to 15 residues. The CDR3 region is CASSLRYAVEETQYF. CDR3 nucleotides: TGTGCCAGCAGCTTGAGATACGCCGTCGAAGAGACCCAGTACTTC.

The chain joins TRBV4-1 to TRBJ2-2, with 8 bases matching TRBD1. J was trimmed by 9 bases and V by 2 bases; bases with no gene match: 14. Germline CDR1 reads MGHRA; CDR2 reads YSYEKL. The CDR3 covers 17 residues. The CDR3 nucleotides are TGCGCCAGCAGCCAACTCTTCAGGGGACAGGATCTCTGGGAGCTGTTTTTT. Translating it yields CASSQLFRGQDLWELFF.

This chain links TRBV6-5 with TRBJ2-7; D is perhaps TRBD1 or TRBD2 (5 bases each). Trimming took off 6 bases at V and 3 bases at J, with 12 bases between the two ends. CDR1 and CDR2 (germline): MNHEY, SVGAGI. The length of the CDR3 is 13 residues. The CDR3 bases are TGTGCCAGCAGCCCGGGGCAACACTACGAGCAGTACTTC. It specifies CASSPGQHYEQYF.

The genes are TRBV19 and TRBJ1-5, with unresolved D. Looked up from germline, CDR1 is LNHDA and CDR2 is SQIVND (reference sequence). V was trimmed by 1 base and J by 7 bases, leaving 20 bases between them. There are 17 residues in the CDR3. The CDR3 loop reads CASSIVTAANLGQPQHF. The DNA for the CDR3 is TGTGCCAGTAGTATAGTGACTGCTGCTAATTTAGGACAGCCCCAGCATTTT.

The V call is TRBV11-2, the J call TRBJ2-3, with 9 nucleotides matching TRBD1. V dropped 5 bases and J dropped 5; count of bases not matched to a gene: 14. The CDR3 spans 17 residues. Germline values: CDR1 SGHAT, CDR2 FQNNGV. CDR3 in DNA: TGTGCCAGCAGCCACAGCCCCGGGACAGGGCCCAAAGATACGCAGTATTTT. Its protein is CASSHSPGTGPKDTQYF.

This chain uses TRBV11-1 with TRBJ2-5, with TRBD1 matching 10 bases. V trimming: 3 bases; J trimming: 2 bases; junction bases outside the gene matches: 6. CDR3 length equals 16 residues. Germline CDR1 SGHAT, CDR2 FQDESV (reference sequence). The CDR3 sequence: CASSFPTGGRQETQYF. CDR3 DNA: TGTGCCAGCAGCTTTCCGACAGGGGGCCGACAAGAGACCCAGTACTTC.

Comment on this clone: Its ends do not fully match the called genes, so a read error is possible. This chain uses TRBV7-6 with TRBJ1-1; unclear D gene. The CDR3 is made up of 14 amino acids. Germline CDR1 reads SGHVS; CDR2 reads FNYEAQ. Here the CDR3 reads CASSQGQLNSEAFF. The DNA of the CDR3 is TGTGCCAGCAGCCAAGGGCAGCTGAACTCTGAAGCTTTCTTT.

This rearrangement joins TRBV11-2 to TRBJ1-2; TRBD1 aligns across 9 bases. V trimming: 3 bases; J trimming: 2 bases; junction bases outside the gene matches: 7. Germline assignment: CDR1 SGHAT and CDR2 FQNNGV. CDR3 length: 16 amino acids. The CDR3 DNA reads as TGTGCCAGCAGCTTTAACGAGGGACAGGGAAACTATGGCTACACCTTC. Amino acids: CASSFNEGQGNYGYTF. The full variable domain, completed using reference TRBV11-2 and TRBJ1-2, is EAGVAQSPRYKIIEKRQSVAFWCNPISGHATLYWYQQILGQGPKLLIQFQNNGVVDDSQLPKDRFSAERLKGVDSTLKIQPAKLEDSAVYLCASSFNEGQGNYGYTFGSGTRLTVV.

The rearrangement joins TRBV6-5 to TRBJ2-3, with 7 bases aligning to TRBD1. Trimming cost V 4 bases and J 5 bases; bases outside gene matches: 9. The V gene's germline CDR1 is MNHEY and CDR2 SVGAGI. This CDR3 is built from 15 residues. CDR3 region: CASSSRTGNRDTQYF. The CDR3 bases are TGTGCCAGCAGTTCGAGGACAGGCAACCGAGATACGCAGTATTTT.

The DNA of the CDR3 is TGTGCCAGCAGTTTGTTGTCAGGGGGCGGACTCCCCCAGCATTTT. It codes for CASSLLSGGGLPQHF. The chain carries TRBV28 and TRBJ1-5; 8 bases agree with TRBD1. The CDR3 covers 15 residues. The ends lost 3 bases at V and 10 bases at J; junction bases unmatched: 11. Germline V gives CDR1 MDHEN, CDR2 SYDVKM.

The rearrangement joins TRBV7-6 to TRBJ2-7, with D perhaps matching TRBD2 (6 bases). Looked up from germline, CDR1 is SGHVS and CDR2 is FNYEAQ. The V end was cut by 0 bases, the J end by 1 base, with 13 bases between. The CDR3 loop spans 16 amino acids. The chain's CDR3 is CASSLASGTASYEQYF. For the CDR3, the DNA is TGTGCCAGCAGCTTAGCATCCGGGACTGCTTCCTACGAGCAGTACTTC.